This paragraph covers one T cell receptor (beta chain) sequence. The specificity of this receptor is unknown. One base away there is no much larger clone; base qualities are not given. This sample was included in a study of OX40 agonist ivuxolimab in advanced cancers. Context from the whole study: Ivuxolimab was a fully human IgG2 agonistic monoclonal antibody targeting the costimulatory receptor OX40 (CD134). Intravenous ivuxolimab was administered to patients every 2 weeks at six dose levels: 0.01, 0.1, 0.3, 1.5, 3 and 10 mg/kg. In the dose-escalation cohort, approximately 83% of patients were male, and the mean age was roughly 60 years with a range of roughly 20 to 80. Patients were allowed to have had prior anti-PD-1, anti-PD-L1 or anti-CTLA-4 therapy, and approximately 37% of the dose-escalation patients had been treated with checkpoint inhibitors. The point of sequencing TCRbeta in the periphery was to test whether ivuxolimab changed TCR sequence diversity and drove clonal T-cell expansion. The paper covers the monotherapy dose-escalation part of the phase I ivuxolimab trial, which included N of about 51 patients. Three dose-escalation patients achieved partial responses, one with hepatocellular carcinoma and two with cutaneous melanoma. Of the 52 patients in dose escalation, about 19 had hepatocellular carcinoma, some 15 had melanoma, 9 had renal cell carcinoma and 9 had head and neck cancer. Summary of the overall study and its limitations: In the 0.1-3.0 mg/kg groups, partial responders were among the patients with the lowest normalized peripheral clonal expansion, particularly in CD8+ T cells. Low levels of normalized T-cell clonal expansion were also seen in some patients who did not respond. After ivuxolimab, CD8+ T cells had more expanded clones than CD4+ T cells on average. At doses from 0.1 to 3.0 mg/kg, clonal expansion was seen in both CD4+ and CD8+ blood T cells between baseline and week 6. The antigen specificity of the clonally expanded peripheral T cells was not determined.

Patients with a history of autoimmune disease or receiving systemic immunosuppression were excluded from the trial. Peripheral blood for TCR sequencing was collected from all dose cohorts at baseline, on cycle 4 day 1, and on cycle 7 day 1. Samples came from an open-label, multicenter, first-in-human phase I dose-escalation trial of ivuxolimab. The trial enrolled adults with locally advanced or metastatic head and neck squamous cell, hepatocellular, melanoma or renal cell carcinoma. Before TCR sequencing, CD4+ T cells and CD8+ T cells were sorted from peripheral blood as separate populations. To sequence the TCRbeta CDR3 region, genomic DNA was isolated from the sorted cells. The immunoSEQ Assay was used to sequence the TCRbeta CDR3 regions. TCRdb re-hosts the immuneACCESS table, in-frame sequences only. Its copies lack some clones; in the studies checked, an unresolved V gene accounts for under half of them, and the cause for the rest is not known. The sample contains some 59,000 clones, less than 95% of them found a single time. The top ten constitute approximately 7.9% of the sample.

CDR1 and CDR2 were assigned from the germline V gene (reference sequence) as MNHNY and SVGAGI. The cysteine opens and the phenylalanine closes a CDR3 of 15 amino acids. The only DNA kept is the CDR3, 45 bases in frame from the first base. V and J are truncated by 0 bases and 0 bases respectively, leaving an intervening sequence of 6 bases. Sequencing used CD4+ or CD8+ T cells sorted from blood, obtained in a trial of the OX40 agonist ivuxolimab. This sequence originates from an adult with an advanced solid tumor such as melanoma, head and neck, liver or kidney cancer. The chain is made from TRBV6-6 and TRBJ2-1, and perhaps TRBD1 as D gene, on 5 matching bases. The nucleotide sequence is TGTGCCAGCAGTTACTCTAGGGGCTCCTACAATGAGCAGTTCTTC. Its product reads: CASSYSRGSYNEQFF.